The present T cell receptor beta chain was sequenced within a study of T cell repertoires in cytomegalovirus infection. For the study at large: The study used recently identified HLA-C-restricted and well-studied HLA-B-restricted CMV epitopes. It can be stated that public TCR beta signatures indicated CMV infection as well as a matching HLA type.

The sample holds a few counts of this clonotype. Its matching antigen is unknown. Each CDR3 protein is one row after TCRdb ran MiXCR on the reads. The profile shows 750,000 to 900,000 distinct CDR3 sequences, about 28% of them singletons. V was clipped by 6 bases and J by 0 bases, with 16 bases between them. Germline V lookup: CDR1 MDHEN, CDR2 SYDVKM. The CDR3 has 16 residues. The receptor's source is a human donor in good health (CMV status not recorded). Some clones in this sample may be carry-over from other donors' samples. This chain connects TRBV28 to TRBJ2-3; the D is unclear. The specimen was cultured CD8+ T cells from PBMCs, collected from culture after CMV antigen stimulation. DNA for the CDR3: TGTGCCAGCAGCCCACCCACGACGGCTAGCACAGATACGCAGTATTTT. This codes for CASSPPTTASTDTQYF.